Below, 13 T cell receptor beta chains from the same sample are listed, as sequenced in a study of blood T cell repertoires in COVID-19. The method was immunoSEQ multiplex PCR; TCRdb's version includes in-frame clones alone and lacks a portion of them. This sample has some 65,000 clones, with about 94% found just once. The sequenced material came from peripheral blood. The receptors originated from a man in his 70s with active COVID-19.

The chain joins TRBV6-5 to TRBJ1-1; tentatively, D is TRBD1 (5 bases). The CDR3 runs 13 residues. The ends were cut back, 8 bases at V and 0 bases at J, with 10 bases in the middle. The V gene's germline CDR1 is MNHEY and CDR2 SVGAGI. DNA of the CDR3: TGTGCCAGCGTAGGACATATGAACACTGAAGCTTTCTTT. The encoded protein is CASVGHMNTEAFF.

J is TRBJ2-5 and V is TRBV2; no clear D. This CDR3 region has 13 residues. CDR1 is SNHLY, CDR2 FYNNEI, per germline. The V and J ends lost 7 bases and 1 base respectively, with 10 bases between them. CDR3 in DNA: TGTGCCAGCAAAGATAACTTCCAAGAGACCCAGTACTTC. Translated, it gives CASKDNFQETQYF.

This clone was observed a single time. This rearrangement joins TRBV5-1 to TRBJ2-3, with 10 positions matching TRBD2. This CDR3 comprises 17 residues. J lost 2 bases, V lost 4 bases, and 10 bases had no gene match. Germline V gene sequence: CDR1 SGHRS, CDR2 YFSETQ. The CDR3 region has the DNA TGCGCCAGCAGCCTGGGGATTAGCGGGGGGTCCACAGATACGCAGTATTTT. This sequence encodes CASSLGISGGSTDTQYF. Full variable domain (rest looked up from reference TRBV5-1 and TRBJ2-3): KAGVTQTPRYLIKTRGQQVTLSCSPISGHRSVSWYQQTPGQGLQFLFEYFSETQRNKGNFPGRFSGRQFSNSRSEMNVSTLELGDSALYLCASSLGISGGSTDTQYFGPGTRLTVL.

The genes are TRBV7-9 and TRBJ2-7; TRBD2 agrees at 15 bases. V lost 5 bases and J lost 7; bases outside the gene matches: 9. The CDR3 length is 16 residues. Germline values: CDR1 SEHNR, CDR2 FQNEAQ (reference sequence). CDR3 sequence reads: CASSRTSGGAEGEQYF. The CDR3 region has the DNA TGTGCCAGCAGCCGGACTAGCGGGGGGGCCGAGGGAGAGCAGTACTTC.

The chain carries TRBV5-1 and TRBJ2-1; 8 positions match TRBD1. The CDR3 sequence is 16 residues long. Germline CDR1 SGHRS, CDR2 YFSETQ. J was trimmed by 6 bases and V by 0 bases; bases with no gene match: 8. CDR3 in amino acids: CASSLGGTGVFNEQFF. The CDR3, as DNA: TGCGCCAGCAGCTTGGGAGGGACAGGAGTTTTCAATGAGCAGTTCTTC.

This sequence joins TRBV4-1 and TRBJ2-1; 12 nucleotides align to TRBD2. Looked up from germline, CDR1 is MGHRA and CDR2 is YSYEKL. The CDR3 loop spans 17 amino acids. Losses at the gene ends were 2 bases for V and 6 bases for J; bases not matched to a gene: 8. The CDR3 is CASSQRTSGDRFNEQFF. CDR3 nucleotides: TGCGCCAGCAGCCAAAGGACTAGCGGGGACCGTTTCAATGAGCAGTTCTTC.

The chain has TRBV5-5 and TRBJ1-1, with 7 bases that match TRBD1. The germline V gene has CDR1 SGHKS and CDR2 YYEKEE (reference sequence). The CDR3 sequence is 16 residues long. V was pared by 4 bases and J by 3 bases, with 12 bases of the junction left unmatched. The DNA of the CDR3 is TGTGCCAGCAGCCTCGGGAGAGGACAGGCCTACACTGAAGCTTTCTTT. Encoded protein: CASSLGRGQAYTEAFF.

The chain joins TRBV21-1 to TRBJ1-1; TRBD1 reflects the table's D call only, with no check against the DNA. TRBV21-1 is designated a pseudogene. The CDR3 has 17 residues. The CDR3 sequence is CASSKATGGEGDTEAFF. The CDR3 DNA is TGTGCCAGCAGCAAAGCCACAGGAGGAGAGGGGGACACTGAAGCTTTCTTT.

The genes are TRBV20-1 and TRBJ1-2; 8 positions agree with TRBD1. The length of the CDR3 is 13 residues. V trimming: 3 bases; J trimming: 7 bases; junction bases outside the gene matches: 7. CDR1 and CDR2 (germline): DFQATT, SNEGSKA (reference sequence). The CDR3 nucleotides are TGCAGTGCTAGTCCGACAGGGGCAAGTGGCTACACCTTC. Amino acids: CSASPTGASGYTF.

The CDR3 protein is CASSLERGSSYNEQFF. The CDR3 DNA reads TGTGCCAGCAGCCTAGAGCGGGGGAGCTCCTACAATGAGCAGTTCTTC. This chain links TRBV3-1 (or the pseudogene TRBV3-2) with TRBJ2-1, with 8 bases that match TRBD2. V shed 4 bases and J 0 bases; nucleotides not matched to a gene: 5. Per the germline V gene, CDR1 is LGHDT and CDR2 is YNNKEL (reference sequence). CDR3 size: 16 residues.

The rearrangement joins TRBV7-3 to TRBJ2-1; 11 positions match TRBD1. V shed 0 bases and J 8 bases; nucleotides not matched to a gene: 3. This CDR3 is 15 amino acids long. Per the germline V gene, CDR1 is SGHTA and CDR2 is FQGTGA. CDR3 nucleotides: TGTGCCAGCAGCTTAACCGGGACAGGGGGTTATGAGCAGTTCTTC. This sequence encodes CASSLTGTGGYEQFF.

The rearrangement joins TRBV25-1 to TRBJ2-7; TRBD1 is a possible D gene (5 bases). In germline, CDR1 is MGHDK, CDR2 SYGVNS. With 1 base removed from V and 5 bases from J, the gap between germline ends came to 21 bases. There are 17 residues in the CDR3. Here the CDR3 reads CASSESSGQPRGDEQYF. In DNA, the CDR3 is TGTGCCAGCAGTGAATCTAGTGGGCAGCCAAGGGGCGACGAGCAGTACTTC.

The count of this clone is one. This chain connects TRBV27 to TRBJ2-1; D is perhaps TRBD2 (5 bases). The CDR3 contains 13 residues. Germline values: CDR1 MNHEY, CDR2 SMNVEV (reference sequence). The V and J ends lost 3 bases and 4 bases respectively, with 7 bases between them. This chain's CDR3 is CASSFGGYNEQFF. The CDR3 bases are TGTGCCAGCAGTTTCGGAGGTTACAATGAGCAGTTCTTC.